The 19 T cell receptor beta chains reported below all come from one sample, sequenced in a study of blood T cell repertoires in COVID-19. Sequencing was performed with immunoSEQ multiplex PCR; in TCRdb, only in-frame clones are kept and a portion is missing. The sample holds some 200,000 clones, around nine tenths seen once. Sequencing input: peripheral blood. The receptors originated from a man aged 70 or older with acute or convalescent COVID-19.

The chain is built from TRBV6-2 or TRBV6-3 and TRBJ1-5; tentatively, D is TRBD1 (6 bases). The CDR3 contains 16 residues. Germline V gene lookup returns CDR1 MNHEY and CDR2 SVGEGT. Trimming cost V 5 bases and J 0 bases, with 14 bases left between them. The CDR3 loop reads CASSHGGANSNQPQHF. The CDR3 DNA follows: TGTGCCAGCAGTCACGGGGGGGCGAATAGCAATCAGCCCCAGCATTTT.

CDR3 in amino acids: CASMGDTDTQYF. The DNA of the CDR3 is TGTGCCAGCATGGGCGACACAGATACGCAGTATTTT. The chain recombines TRBV28 with TRBJ2-3; D is unresolved. CDR1 is MDHEN, CDR2 SYDVKM, per germline. Trimming removed 7 bases from V and 2 bases from J, with 7 bases in between. There are 12 residues in the CDR3. Complete variable domain (other parts from reference TRBV28 and TRBJ2-3): DVKVTQSSRYLVKRTGEKVFLECVQDMDHENMFWYRQDPGLGLRLIYFSYDVKMKEKGDIPEGYSVSREKKERFSLILESASTNQTSMYLCASMGDTDTQYFGPGTRLTVL.

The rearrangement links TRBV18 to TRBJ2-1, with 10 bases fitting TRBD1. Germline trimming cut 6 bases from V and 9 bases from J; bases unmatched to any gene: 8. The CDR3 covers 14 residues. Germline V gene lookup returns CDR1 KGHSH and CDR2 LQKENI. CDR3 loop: CASSKDRGEREQFF. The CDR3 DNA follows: TGTGCCAGCTCTAAGGACAGGGGGGAGCGTGAGCAGTTCTTC.

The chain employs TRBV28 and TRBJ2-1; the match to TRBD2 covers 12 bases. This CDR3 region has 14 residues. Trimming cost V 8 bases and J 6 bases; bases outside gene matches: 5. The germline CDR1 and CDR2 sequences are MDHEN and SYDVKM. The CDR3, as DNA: TGTGCCAGCCGACTAGCGGGAGAACCCAATGAGCAGTTCTTC. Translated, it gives CASRLAGEPNEQFF.

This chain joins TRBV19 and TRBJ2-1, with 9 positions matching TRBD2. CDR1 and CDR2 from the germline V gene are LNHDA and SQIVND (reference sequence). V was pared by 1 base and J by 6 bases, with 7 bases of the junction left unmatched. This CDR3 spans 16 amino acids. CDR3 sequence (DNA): TGTGCCAGTAGTATAGGAGAAGCGGGAGGTTTCAATGAGCAGTTCTTC. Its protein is CASSIGEAGGFNEQFF. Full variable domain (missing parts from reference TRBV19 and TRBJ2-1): DGGITQSPKYLFRKEGQNVTLSCEQNLNHDAMYWYRQDPGQGLRLIYYSQIVNDFQKGDIAEGYSVSREKKESFPLTVTSAQKNPTAFYLCASSIGEAGGFNEQFFGPGTRLTVL.

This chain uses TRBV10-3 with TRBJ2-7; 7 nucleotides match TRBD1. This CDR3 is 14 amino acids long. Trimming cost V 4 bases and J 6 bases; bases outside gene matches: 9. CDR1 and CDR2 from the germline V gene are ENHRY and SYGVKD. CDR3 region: CAISAGQGDREQYF. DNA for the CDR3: TGTGCCATCAGTGCCGGGCAGGGGGATCGCGAGCAGTACTTC.

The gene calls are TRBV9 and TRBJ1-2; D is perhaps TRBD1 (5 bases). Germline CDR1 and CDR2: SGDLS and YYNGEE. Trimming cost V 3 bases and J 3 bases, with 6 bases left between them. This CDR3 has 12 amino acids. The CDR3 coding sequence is TGTGCCAGCAGCGACAGGTACTATGGCTACACCTTC. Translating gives CASSDRYYGYTF.

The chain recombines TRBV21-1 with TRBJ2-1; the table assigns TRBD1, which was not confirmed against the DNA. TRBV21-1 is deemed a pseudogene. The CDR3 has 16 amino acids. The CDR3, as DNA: TGTGCCAGCAGCAAATGGCACGAGTGGGGCCGGGATGAGCAGTTCTTC. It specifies CASSKWHEWGRDEQFF.

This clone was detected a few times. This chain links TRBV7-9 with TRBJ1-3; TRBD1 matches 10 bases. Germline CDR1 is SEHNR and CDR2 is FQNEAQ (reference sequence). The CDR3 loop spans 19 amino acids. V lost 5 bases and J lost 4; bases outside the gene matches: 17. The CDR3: CASSPWRRDRGIFGNTIYF. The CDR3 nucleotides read TGTGCCAGCAGCCCGTGGAGGCGGGACAGGGGTATATTCGGAAACACCATATATTTT.

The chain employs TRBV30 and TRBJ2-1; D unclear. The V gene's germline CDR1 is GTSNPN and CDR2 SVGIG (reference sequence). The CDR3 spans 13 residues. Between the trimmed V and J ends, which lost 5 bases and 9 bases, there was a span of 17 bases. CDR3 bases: TGTGCCTGGCAAACCGCATTAGCCACTGAGCAGTTCTTC. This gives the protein CAWQTALATEQFF.

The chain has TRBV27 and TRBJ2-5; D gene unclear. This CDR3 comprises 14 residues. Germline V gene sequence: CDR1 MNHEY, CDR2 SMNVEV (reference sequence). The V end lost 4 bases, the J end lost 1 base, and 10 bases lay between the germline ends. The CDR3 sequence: CASSSRHSQETQYF. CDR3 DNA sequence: TGTGCCAGCAGTTCCCGTCACAGCCAAGAGACCCAGTACTTC.

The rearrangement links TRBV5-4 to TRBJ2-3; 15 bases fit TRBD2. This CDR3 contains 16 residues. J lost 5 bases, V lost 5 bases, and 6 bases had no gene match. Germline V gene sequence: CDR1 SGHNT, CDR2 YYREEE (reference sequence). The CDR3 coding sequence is TGTGCCAGCAGAGCGGGACTAGCGGGGGGTGAAGATACGCAGTATTTT. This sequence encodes CASRAGLAGGEDTQYF.

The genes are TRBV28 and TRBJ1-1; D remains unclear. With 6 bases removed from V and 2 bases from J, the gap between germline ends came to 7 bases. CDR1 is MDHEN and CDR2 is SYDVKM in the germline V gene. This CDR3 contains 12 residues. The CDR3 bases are TGTGCCAGCAGAACACTAAACACTGAAGCTTTCTTT. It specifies CASRTLNTEAFF.

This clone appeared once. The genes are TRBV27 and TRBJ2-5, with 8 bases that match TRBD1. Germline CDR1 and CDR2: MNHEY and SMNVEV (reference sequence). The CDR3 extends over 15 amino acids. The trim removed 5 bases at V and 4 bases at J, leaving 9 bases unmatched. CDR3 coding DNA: TGTGCCAGCAGTCTCCAGGGGGCAGGGGGAGAGACCCAGTACTTC. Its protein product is CASSLQGAGGETQYF.

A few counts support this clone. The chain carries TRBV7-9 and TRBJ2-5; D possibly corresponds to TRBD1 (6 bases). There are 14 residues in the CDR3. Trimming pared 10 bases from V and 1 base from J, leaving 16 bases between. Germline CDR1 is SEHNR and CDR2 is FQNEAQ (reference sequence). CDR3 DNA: TGTGCCACTAGGACAGACGGAGCCCAAGAGACCCAGTACTTC. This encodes CATRTDGAQETQYF.

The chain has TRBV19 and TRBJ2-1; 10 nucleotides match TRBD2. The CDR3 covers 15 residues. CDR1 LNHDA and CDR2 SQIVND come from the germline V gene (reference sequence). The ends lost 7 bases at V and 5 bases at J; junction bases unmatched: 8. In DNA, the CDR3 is TGTGCCAGTACCACCGGGACTAGCGTCCACAATGAGCAGTTCTTC. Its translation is CASTTGTSVHNEQFF.

The CDR3 loop is CASSFHRDNYEQYF. The CDR3, as DNA: TGTGCCAGCAGTTTCCACCGGGACAACTACGAGCAGTACTTC. The chain links TRBV27 to TRBJ2-7; D perhaps matches TRBD1 (6 bases). The V and J ends lost 3 bases and 3 bases respectively, with 12 bases between them. Germline CDR1 reads MNHEY; CDR2 reads SMNVEV (reference sequence). The CDR3 consists of 14 residues.

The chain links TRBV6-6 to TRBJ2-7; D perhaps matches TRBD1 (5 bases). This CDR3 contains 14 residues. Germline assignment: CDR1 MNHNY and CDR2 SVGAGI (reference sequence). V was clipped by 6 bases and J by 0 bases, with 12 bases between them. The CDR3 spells CASRRSTDSYEQYF. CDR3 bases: TGTGCCAGCAGACGGTCGACAGACTCCTACGAGCAGTACTTC.

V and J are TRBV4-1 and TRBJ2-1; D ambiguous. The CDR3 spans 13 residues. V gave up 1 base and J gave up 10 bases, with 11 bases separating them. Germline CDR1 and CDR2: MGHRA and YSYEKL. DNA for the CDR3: TGCGCCAGCAGCCAAGCTCAGCGCTCCGAGCAGTTCTTC. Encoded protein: CASSQAQRSEQFF.